This T cell receptor beta chain was identified during a study of shared clonotypes between healthy human individuals. Overall study context: Three plates were used per donor for CD4 naive, three for CD4 memory, two for CD8 naive and one for CD8 memory.

Trimming cost V 6 bases and J 3 bases; bases outside gene matches: 6. The CDR3 extends over 14 amino acids. Germline V CDR1 and CDR2: MNHEY, SMNVEV (reference sequence). For sorted subsets, 150 to 200 ng DNA per replicate equaled roughly 30,000 T cell genomes. Using immunoSEQ multiplex PCR, the repertoire was profiled, and TCRdb retains in-frame clones only, with some absent. The sample lists roughly 590,000 clones, less than 97% occurring once. Naive CD8 cells lacked CD45RO, underwent positive selection for CCR7 and left out terminally differentiated effector memory CD45RA+ cells. The chain combines TRBV27 with TRBJ2-7; 9 positions match TRBD1. Specimen: naive CD8+ T cells sorted from blood. The receptor was isolated from a woman in her 30s in good health. The CDR3 bases are TGTGCCAGCAGCACCGGGACAGGGTTCTACGAGCAGTACTTC. Translation: CASSTGTGFYEQYF.